These T cell receptor beta chains were read from a single sample in a study of CXCR3-negative and CXCR3-positive naive CD8 T cells. TCRdb re-called the 5' RACE reads and catalogs CDR3 proteins one per entry, DNA excluded. This sample's clone table lists some 110,000 distinct CDR3 sequences. The specimen sequenced was naive CXCR3+ CD8+ T cells from blood. The receptors come from a human donor in good health. Some clones in this sample may be carry-over from other donors' samples. Both conserved end residues are part of each CDR3.

len,v_gene,j_gene,CDR3aa
15,TRBV5-6,TRBJ1-1,CASRERQDQNTEAFF
15,TRBV29-1,TRBJ1-1,CSVAGGWVGSTEAFF
15,TRBV15,TRBJ2-1,CATSSGTGGGDEQFF
15,TRBV30,TRBJ2-7,CAWRASSDISYEQYF
12,TRBV5-1,TRBJ2-7,CASSLADQEQYF
15,TRBV18,TRBJ2-5,CASSPRDSELETQYF
12,TRBV4-1,TRBJ2-5,CASSQVEETQYF
12,TRBV12-3/TRBV12-4,TRBJ2-7,CASSFVGYEQYF
14,TRBV9,TRBJ2-7,CASNGGGAGYEQYF
14,TRBV6-2/TRBV6-3,TRBJ2-5,CASSYFTSQETQYF
13,TRBV2,TRBJ1-2,CASSESRSNGYTF
14,TRBV6-5,TRBJ2-3,CASSYSGNTDTQYF
16,TRBV12-5,TRBJ2-7,CASGSHLEGPLAEQYF
15,TRBV6-6,TRBJ2-6,CASRPEGGTASVLTF
14,TRBV7-9,TRBJ1-4,CASSPGQGYEKLFF
16,TRBV25-1,TRBJ2-7,CASSELAGLASYEQYF
14,TRBV9,TRBJ2-1,CASSVSGGRNEQFF
16,TRBV30,TRBJ2-7,CAWSVPLGQAHYEQHF
13,TRBV2,TRBJ1-5,CASRGVVTQPQHF
15,TRBV20-1,TRBJ2-3,CSASTSGASTDTQYF
15,TRBV4-1,TRBJ2-1,CASSQGPSGGHEQFF
13,TRBV12-3/TRBV12-4,TRBJ2-7,CASSWDYSYEQYF
16,TRBV30,TRBJ2-5,CAWSALGTPSEETQYF
14,TRBV6-1,TRBJ2-1,CASSGTGVGNEQFF
15,TRBV6-4,TRBJ2-1,CASSLLAGGPNEQFF
14,TRBV29-1,TRBJ2-7,CSVESGEGTYEQYF
14,TRBV7-9,TRBJ2-7,CASSSEGKFYEQYF
15,TRBV4-3,TRBJ1-5,CASSQGRYSNQPQHF
14,TRBV29-1,TRBJ2-3,CSAGEGTITDTQYF
13,TRBV9,TRBJ2-1,CASSRGTGREQFF
13,TRBV27,TRBJ1-5,CASSLWINQPQHF
14,TRBV28,TRBJ2-1,CASSSRLGNNEQFF
13,TRBV29-1,TRBJ1-5,CSAGDLDNQPQHF
17,TRBV30,TRBJ2-7,CAWSAQPGRGVSYEQYF